Below, 16 T cell receptor beta chains from the same sample are listed, as sequenced in a study of T cell responses to AZD1222 COVID-19 vaccine. TCRdb keeps only in-frame clones here, not all; method: immunoSEQ multiplex PCR. The sample has some 130,000 clones; over 85% are singletons. The input for sequencing was peripheral blood, taken 28 days after the second AZD1222 dose. The origin of the receptors is an adult who received the AZD1222 COVID-19 vaccine.

The chain employs TRBV3-1 (or the pseudogene TRBV3-2) and TRBJ1-1; 9 nucleotides agree with TRBD1. Germline loops: CDR1 LGHDT, CDR2 YNNKEL (reference sequence). V was clipped by 4 bases and J by 8 bases; unmatched bases: 11. The CDR3 runs 15 residues. This CDR3 reads CASSRLPGQGPEAFF. The DNA of the CDR3 is TGTGCCAGCAGCCGTTTACCGGGACAGGGTCCCGAAGCTTTCTTT.

This chain connects TRBV7-8 to TRBJ1-3; D is undetermined. Germline V gives CDR1 SGHVS, CDR2 FQNEAQ. The CDR3 extends over 16 amino acids. V was clipped by 1 base and J by 0 bases, with 10 bases between them. The CDR3 sequence: CASSLDLGISGNTIYF. The CDR3 DNA is TGTGCCAGCAGCTTAGATTTGGGGATCTCTGGAAACACCATATATTTT.

The genes are TRBV18 and TRBJ1-4; D call uncertain. Germline CDR1 KGHSH, CDR2 LQKENI. V lost 3 bases and J lost 6, with 11 bases in between. The CDR3 extends over 14 amino acids. This CDR3 is CASSPTAIDEKLFF. Here the CDR3 DNA reads TGTGCCAGCTCACCCACAGCCATCGATGAAAAACTGTTTTTT.

This clone was seen only once. This chain uses TRBV11-2 with TRBJ1-4, with TRBD1 as a possible D gene (5 bases). V gave up 5 bases and J gave up 15 bases, with 22 bases separating them. The germline CDR1 and CDR2 sequences are SGHAT and FQNNGV. CDR3 size: 14 residues. This chain's CDR3 is CASSNPGRQGMVFF. As DNA, the CDR3 is TGTGCCAGCAGCAACCCGGGACGCCAAGGGATGGTGTTTTTT.

The chain couples TRBV5-1 to TRBJ1-5, with 7 positions matching TRBD1. J lost 3 bases, V lost 0 bases, and 3 bases had no gene match. Germline CDR1 reads SGHRS; CDR2 reads YFSETQ. There are 15 residues in the CDR3. CDR3 sequence: CASSLAGQDNQPQHF. CDR3 in DNA: TGCGCCAGCAGCTTGGCCGGACAGGACAATCAGCCCCAGCATTTT.

This clone was seen just once. V and J are TRBV2 and TRBJ2-4; D is perhaps TRBD1 (5 bases). This CDR3 comprises 15 residues. From germline, CDR1 is SNHLY and CDR2 FYNNEI. The germline V and J ends were trimmed by 2 bases and 7 bases, with 15 bases remaining between them. The CDR3 reads CASSEYRAGRNIQYF. The CDR3, as DNA: TGTGCCAGCAGTGAATATCGGGCAGGGCGGAACATTCAGTACTTC.

This clone was found a few times. This chain connects TRBV4-2 to TRBJ1-3, with D maybe TRBD1 (5 bases). CDR1 and CDR2 (germline): LGHNA, YNFKEQ. This CDR3 has 13 residues. The DNA for the CDR3 is TGTGCTGCGGGACCGGACTCTGGAAACACCATATATTTT. Translation: CAAGPDSGNTIYF.

The CDR3 nucleotides read TGTGCCAGCAGCAAAACCCAGGCAAATCAGCCCCAGCATTTT. Translated, it gives CASSKTQANQPQHF. The chain couples TRBV21-1 to TRBJ1-5; TRBD1, as called in the table, went unchecked against the DNA. TRBV21-1 is an annotated pseudogene. This CDR3 spans 14 amino acids.

The chain is built from TRBV2 and TRBJ2-2, with D tentatively TRBD2 (6 bases). CDR1 and CDR2 from the germline V gene are SNHLY and FYNNEI. V was clipped by 7 bases and J by 3 bases, with 9 bases between them. The CDR3 runs 13 residues. The CDR3 here is CASTRGYTGELFF. CDR3 DNA sequence: TGTGCCAGCACCCGGGGGTACACCGGGGAGCTGTTTTTT.

The chain couples TRBV28 to TRBJ2-1; D may correspond to TRBD1 or TRBD2 (7 bases each). V was cut by 7 bases and J by 8 bases, with 15 bases left in between. In germline, CDR1 is MDHEN, CDR2 SYDVKM. There are 13 residues in the CDR3. For the CDR3, the DNA is TGTGCCAGCATACCAGGGGGGGAATATGAGCAGTTCTTC. This encodes CASIPGGEYEQFF.

The chain couples TRBV27 to TRBJ2-7, with 15 bases identical to TRBD2. V was clipped by 5 bases and J by 1 base; unmatched bases: 21. Germline loops: CDR1 MNHEY, CDR2 SMNVEV (reference sequence). The CDR3 is 22 amino acids. The chain's CDR3 is CASSPQTGSVPGTSGGSYEQYF. CDR3 nucleotides: TGTGCCAGCAGTCCCCAGACAGGGTCGGTTCCCGGGACTAGCGGGGGGTCCTACGAGCAGTACTTC.

The chain carries TRBV28 and TRBJ1-1; 10 bases fit TRBD1. V dropped 5 bases and J dropped 6; count of bases not matched to a gene: 6. The CDR3 runs 14 residues. Germline V gives CDR1 MDHEN, CDR2 SYDVKM. The CDR3: CASSTRQGAAEAFF. The CDR3 DNA reads as TGTGCCAGCAGTACCCGACAGGGGGCCGCTGAAGCTTTCTTT.

The chain employs TRBV2 and TRBJ2-1; D uncertain. Trimming removed 4 bases at V and 0 bases at J, with 7 bases between. The CDR3 runs to 14 residues. Germline CDR1 SNHLY, CDR2 FYNNEI. In DNA, the CDR3 is TGTGCCAGCAGTGGACCAAGCTCCTACAATGAGCAGTTCTTC. Translation: CASSGPSSYNEQFF.

V gene TRBV18 combines with J gene TRBJ1-6; D is ambiguous. Germline V gives CDR1 KGHSH, CDR2 LQKENI. V was cut by 3 bases and J by 8 bases, with 5 bases left in between. This CDR3 is built from 12 residues. The CDR3 spells CASSPVDSPLHF. Written as DNA, the CDR3 is TGTGCCAGCTCACCCGTTGATTCACCCCTCCACTTT.

The chain uses TRBV30 and TRBJ2-3, with D uncertain. Germline CDR1 reads GTSNPN; CDR2 reads SVGIG (reference sequence). The CDR3 sequence is 12 residues long. V lost 0 bases and J 6 bases, leaving 7 bases between the germline ends. As DNA, the CDR3 is TGTGCCTGGAGTGTATTCGGGGATACGCAGTATTTT. Protein sequence: CAWSVFGDTQYF.

V gene TRBV11-2 combines with J gene TRBJ1-6; D might be TRBD1 (6 bases). The CDR3 consists of 15 residues. Germline CDR1 SGHAT, CDR2 FQNNGV. The V end was cut by 6 bases, the J end by 8 bases, with 17 bases between. CDR3 sequence: CASRETGSWDSPLHF. The CDR3 coding sequence is TGTGCCAGCAGGGAAACAGGGTCTTGGGATTCACCCCTCCACTTT.